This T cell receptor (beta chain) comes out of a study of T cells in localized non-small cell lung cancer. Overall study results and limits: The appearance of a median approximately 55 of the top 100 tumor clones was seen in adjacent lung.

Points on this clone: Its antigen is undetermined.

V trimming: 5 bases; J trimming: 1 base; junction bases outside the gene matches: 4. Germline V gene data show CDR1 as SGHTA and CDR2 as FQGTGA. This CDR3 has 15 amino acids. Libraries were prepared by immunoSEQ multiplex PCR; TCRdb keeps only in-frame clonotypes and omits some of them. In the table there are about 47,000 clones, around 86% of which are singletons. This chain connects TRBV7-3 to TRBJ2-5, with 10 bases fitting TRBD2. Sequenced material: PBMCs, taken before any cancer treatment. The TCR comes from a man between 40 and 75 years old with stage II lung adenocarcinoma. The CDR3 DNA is TGTGCCAGCAGCCGCGTAGCGGGGGGCCAAGAGACCCAGTACTTC. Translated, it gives CASSRVAGGQETQYF.